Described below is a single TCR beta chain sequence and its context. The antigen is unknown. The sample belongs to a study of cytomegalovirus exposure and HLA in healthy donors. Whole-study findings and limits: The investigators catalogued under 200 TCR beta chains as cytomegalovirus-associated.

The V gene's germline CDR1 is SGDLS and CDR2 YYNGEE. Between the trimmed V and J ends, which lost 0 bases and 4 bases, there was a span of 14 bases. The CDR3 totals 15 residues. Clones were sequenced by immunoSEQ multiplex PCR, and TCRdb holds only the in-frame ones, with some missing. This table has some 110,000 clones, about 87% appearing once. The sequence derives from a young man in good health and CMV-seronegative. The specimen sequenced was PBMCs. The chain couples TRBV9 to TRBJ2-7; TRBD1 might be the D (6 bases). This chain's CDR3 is CASSVASDREYEQYF. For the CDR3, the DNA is TGTGCCAGCAGCGTAGCTTCGGACAGAGAGTACGAGCAGTACTTC.